This record concerns one TCR beta chain sequence. What it binds is unknown. TCRdb processed the reads anew with MiXCR; each CDR3 protein has one entry. The data show 65,000 to 85,000 distinct CDR3 sequences, 25% to 30% seen once. This entry comes from a study of T cell repertoires in cytomegalovirus infection. Study background: It was the public TCR beta signatures that indicated both CMV infection and matching HLA type.

The CDR3 totals 14 residues. The germline V gene has CDR1 MNHEY and CDR2 SMNVEV (reference sequence). V lost 0 bases to trimming and J lost 4 bases, with 9 bases between them. Study-wide results and limits: The ex vivo response showed dominance by HLA-C-restricted CMV-specific TCR beta clonotypes.

This TCR was recovered from a human donor in good health (CMV status not recorded). Some clones in this sample may be carry-over from other donors' samples. This chain uses TRBV27 with TRBJ1-2; unclear D gene. The specimen comprised CD8+ T cells from cultured PBMCs, sampled from culture after CMV antigen stimulation. The DNA of the CDR3 is TGTGCCAGCAGTTTATCGACGGGTAGCTATGGCTACACCTTC. Translated: CASSLSTGSYGYTF.